These 21 T cell receptor beta chains came from one sample sequenced in a study of T cell responses to AZD1222 COVID-19 vaccine. Sequencing was performed with immunoSEQ multiplex PCR; in TCRdb, only in-frame clones are kept and a portion is missing. The sample comprises 95,000 to 100,000 clones, roughly 87% of which are singletons, and about 15% rests with the top ten. The sample consisted of peripheral blood, taken on day 0 of AZD1222 vaccination. The receptors were gathered from an adult in good health.

The chain couples TRBV5-1 to TRBJ2-7, with D maybe TRBD2 (6 bases). The germline V and J ends were trimmed by 0 bases and 4 bases, with 11 bases remaining between them. CDR1 and CDR2 (germline): SGHRS, YFSETQ. CDR3 length equals 14 residues. CDR3 coding DNA: TGCGCCAGCAGCTTGGCGCTGGGGGGTTACGAGCAGTACTTC. Translated: CASSLALGGYEQYF.

V and J are TRBV11-2 and TRBJ1-6; the D gene is possibly TRBD1 (6 bases). The length of the CDR3 is 17 residues. The germline CDR1 and CDR2 sequences are SGHAT and FQNNGV. Trimming removed 5 bases from V and 0 bases from J, with 14 bases in between. The CDR3 nucleotides are TGTGCCAGCAGCGAAACAGGGTTATTCTCCTATAATTCACCCCTCCACTTT. As protein: CASSETGLFSYNSPLHF.

This sequence joins TRBV5-1 and TRBJ2-3; TRBD1 matches at 8 bases. This CDR3 has 16 amino acids. Germline-derived CDR1 and CDR2 are SGHRS and YFSETQ. Trimming cost V 4 bases and J 3 bases; bases outside gene matches: 10. The chain's CDR3 is CASSLLQTGATDTQYF. Here the CDR3 DNA reads TGCGCCAGCAGCCTGCTACAGACAGGGGCTACAGATACGCAGTATTTT.

This rearrangement joins TRBV11-3 to TRBJ2-1; D assignment may be TRBD1 or TRBD2 (5 bases each). Germline CDR1 SGHNT, CDR2 YENEEA. Trimming cost V 5 bases and J 6 bases, with 17 bases left between them. This CDR3 region has 15 residues. The CDR3: CASSKPGRLGNEQFF. Here the CDR3 DNA reads TGTGCCAGCAGCAAACCGGGACGGCTCGGCAATGAGCAGTTCTTC.

The CDR3 is CASSSYPSLEQFF. CDR3 in DNA: TGTGCCAGCAGTTCGTATCCCTCACTAGAGCAGTTCTTC. V gene TRBV27 combines with J gene TRBJ2-1; D remains unclear. The germline V gene encodes CDR1 MNHEY and CDR2 SMNVEV (reference sequence). Between the trimmed V and J ends, which lost 4 bases and 10 bases, there was a span of 14 bases. CDR3 length: 13 amino acids.

This sequence joins TRBV6-5 and TRBJ2-2; unclear D gene. This CDR3 comprises 14 residues. V lost 5 bases to trimming and J lost 0 bases, with 7 bases between them. CDR1 and CDR2 (germline): MNHEY, SVGAGI. The CDR3 protein is CASSLYANTGELFF. CDR3 coding DNA: TGTGCCAGCAGTCTCTACGCGAACACCGGGGAGCTGTTTTTT.

The genes are TRBV19 and TRBJ2-1; D is ambiguous. CDR3 size: 14 residues. Germline V gives CDR1 LNHDA, CDR2 SQIVND (reference sequence). V was cut by 7 bases and J by 10 bases, with 20 bases left in between. The CDR3 loop is CASKGGISVGEQFF. The CDR3, as DNA: TGTGCCAGTAAGGGTGGGATAAGTGTCGGCGAGCAGTTCTTC. The full variable domain, in which reference TRBV19 and TRBJ2-1 provide the parts outside the CDR3, is DGGITQSPKYLFRKEGQNVTLSCEQNLNHDAMYWYRQDPGQGLRLIYYSQIVNDFQKGDIAEGYSVSREKKESFPLTVTSAQKNPTAFYLCASKGGISVGEQFFGPGTRLTVL.

This sequence joins TRBV2 and TRBJ1-3; TRBD1 matches at 10 bases. V was pared by 5 bases and J by 0 bases, with 1 base of the junction left unmatched. CDR1 and CDR2 from the germline V gene are SNHLY and FYNNEI. The CDR3 runs 15 residues. The CDR3 protein is CASSWDRGSGNTIYF. The CDR3 nucleotides read TGTGCCAGCAGTTGGGACAGGGGCTCTGGAAACACCATATATTTT. The full variable domain, with the rest looked up from reference TRBV2 and TRBJ1-3, is EPEVTQTPSHQVTQMGQEVILRCVPISNHLYFYWYRQILGQKVEFLVSFYNNEISEKSEIFDDQFSVERPDGSNFTLKIRSTKLEDSAMYFCASSWDRGSGNTIYFGEGSWLTVV.

The gene calls are TRBV5-1 and TRBJ1-1; 7 bases are a match to TRBD1. The germline CDR1 and CDR2 sequences are SGHRS and YFSETQ. The V and J ends lost 4 bases and 2 bases, in that order; junction bases with no gene match: 8. This CDR3 is built from 15 residues. The CDR3 protein is CASSPLQGGNTEAFF. The DNA for the CDR3 is TGCGCCAGCAGCCCACTTCAGGGGGGAAACACTGAAGCTTTCTTT. Drawing the rest from reference TRBV5-1 and TRBJ1-1, the complete variable domain is KAGVTQTPRYLIKTRGQQVTLSCSPISGHRSVSWYQQTPGQGLQFLFEYFSETQRNKGNFPGRFSGRQFSNSRSEMNVSTLELGDSALYLCASSPLQGGNTEAFFGQGTRLTVV.

The V and J genes are TRBV30 and TRBJ1-2; maybe TRBD1 (6 bases). Germline CDR1 reads GTSNPN; CDR2 reads SVGIG (reference sequence). The CDR3 runs to 11 residues. V was pared by 4 bases and J by 8 bases, with 11 bases between. The CDR3 here is CAWTGGQGYTF. The CDR3, as DNA: TGTGCCTGGACCGGGGGGCAGGGCTACACCTTC.

The V call is TRBV19, the J call TRBJ2-3; 11 nucleotides match TRBD2. The trim removed 7 bases at V and 1 base at J, leaving 1 base unmatched. This CDR3 contains 14 residues. Looked up from germline, CDR1 is LNHDA and CDR2 is SQIVND (reference sequence). The CDR3 spells CASKGLAGTDTQYF. Written as DNA, the CDR3 is TGTGCCAGTAAGGGACTAGCGGGCACAGATACGCAGTATTTT.

This clone was counted between two and nine times. This chain links TRBV11-2 with TRBJ2-7, with D perhaps matching TRBD1 (5 bases). V shed 1 base and J shed 2 bases, with 9 bases lying between them. The CDR3 contains 14 residues. Germline V gives CDR1 SGHAT, CDR2 FQNNGV. In DNA form, the CDR3 reads TGTGCCAGCAGCTTAGCTCAGGGTCCCTACGAGCAGTACTTC. Translating it yields CASSLAQGPYEQYF.

This chain links TRBV27 with TRBJ2-7, with D possibly matching TRBD1 (5 bases). Trimming stripped 0 bases from V and 0 bases from J, with 9 bases between. The CDR3 spans 15 residues. Germline V CDR1 and CDR2: MNHEY, SMNVEV (reference sequence). This chain's CDR3 is CASSLSGASSYEQYF. CDR3 in DNA: TGTGCCAGCAGTTTATCAGGGGCCAGCTCCTACGAGCAGTACTTC.

The V gene is TRBV9, the J gene TRBJ2-7; possibly TRBD1 or TRBD2 for D (6 bases each). The germline V gene has CDR1 SGDLS and CDR2 YYNGEE. This CDR3 contains 12 residues. Trimming shortened V by 0 bases and J by 9 bases, and 10 bases separated the two germline ends. In DNA, the CDR3 is TGTGCCAGCAGCGTAGAGGGGGGCCCGCAGTACTTC. Translated, it gives CASSVEGGPQYF.

The chain links TRBV6-4 to TRBJ2-1; TRBD2 matches 11 bases. The CDR3 is made up of 17 amino acids. The germline V gene encodes CDR1 MRHNA and CDR2 SNTAGT. Unmatched junction bases numbered 7, after V lost 6 bases and J lost 0 bases. In nucleotides, the CDR3 is TGTGCCAGCAGCCCTAGCGGGAGGAGGGTCTCCTACAATGAGCAGTTCTTC. This translates into CASSPSGRRVSYNEQFF.

The chain couples TRBV19 to TRBJ2-1, with 10 positions matching TRBD1. Germline-derived CDR1 and CDR2 are LNHDA and SQIVND (reference sequence). V trimming: 5 bases; J trimming: 10 bases; junction bases outside the gene matches: 8. The CDR3 sequence is 14 residues long. The CDR3 DNA is TGTGCCAGTAGTGCCGACAGGGGGCGGTGGGAGCAGTTCTTC. It codes for CASSADRGRWEQFF.

The chain has TRBV19 and TRBJ1-1, with 9 bases identical to TRBD1. CDR1 and CDR2 from the germline V gene are LNHDA and SQIVND (reference sequence). The ends lost 6 bases at V and 4 bases at J; junction bases unmatched: 12. This CDR3 spans 16 amino acids. Written as DNA, the CDR3 is TGTGCCAGTAGAGAGCGGGGGACAGGGAGAGCCACTGAAGCTTTCTTT. Protein: CASRERGTGRATEAFF.

This chain joins TRBV7-3 and TRBJ2-2, with 14 bases matching TRBD2. From germline, CDR1 is SGHTA and CDR2 FQGTGA. With 2 bases clipped from V and 5 bases from J, the junction kept 7 bases outside the gene matches. The length of the CDR3 is 18 residues. The CDR3 sequence: CASSLGLAGGERTGELFF. CDR3 DNA: TGTGCCAGCAGCTTAGGACTAGCGGGAGGAGAAAGAACCGGGGAGCTGTTTTTT.

The chain links TRBV7-7 to TRBJ2-2, with D possibly TRBD2 on 5 matching bases. V lost 6 bases and J 7 bases, leaving 12 bases between the germline ends. The V gene's germline CDR1 is SSHAT and CDR2 FNYEAQ (reference sequence). There are 13 residues in the CDR3. Here the CDR3 reads CASSLEGFGELFF. The DNA of the CDR3 is TGTGCCAGCAGTCTAGAGGGTTTCGGGGAGCTGTTTTTT.

This clone has just a few counts. The rearrangement uses TRBV15 and TRBJ1-2; D may be TRBD1 (6 bases). The CDR3 is made up of 16 amino acids. Germline CDR1 is LNHNV and CDR2 is YYDKDF (reference sequence). Trimming removed 1 base at V and 1 base at J, with 13 bases between. CDR3 loop: CATSRVGGASNYGYTF. The CDR3 DNA sequence: TGTGCCACCAGCAGAGTGGGGGGGGCTAGTAACTATGGCTACACCTTC.

This rearrangement joins TRBV28 to TRBJ2-6; possibly TRBD1 for D (5 bases). Looked up from germline, CDR1 is MDHEN and CDR2 is SYDVKM. Trimming took off 4 bases at V and 1 base at J, with 8 bases between the two ends. This CDR3 comprises 15 residues. CDR3 DNA sequence: TGTGCCAGCAGTTCTCAGGGATCTGGGGCCAACGTCCTGACTTTC. This sequence encodes CASSSQGSGANVLTF. Full variable domain (missing parts from reference TRBV28 and TRBJ2-6): DVKVTQSSRYLVKRTGEKVFLECVQDMDHENMFWYRQDPGLGLRLIYFSYDVKMKEKGDIPEGYSVSREKKERFSLILESASTNQTSMYLCASSSQGSGANVLTFGAGSRLTVL.